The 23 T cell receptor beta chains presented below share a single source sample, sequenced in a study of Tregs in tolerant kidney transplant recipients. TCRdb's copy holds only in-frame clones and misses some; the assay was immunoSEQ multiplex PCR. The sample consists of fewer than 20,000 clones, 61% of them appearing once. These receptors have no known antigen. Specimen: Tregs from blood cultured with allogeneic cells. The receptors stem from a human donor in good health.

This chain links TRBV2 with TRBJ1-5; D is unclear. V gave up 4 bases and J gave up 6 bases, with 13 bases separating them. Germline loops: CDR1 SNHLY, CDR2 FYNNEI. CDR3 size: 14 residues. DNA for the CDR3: TGTGCCAGCAGTGGTGGGTATAGAAGTCAGCCCCAGCATTTT. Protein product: CASSGGYRSQPQHF. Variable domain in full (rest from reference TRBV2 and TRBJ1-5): EPEVTQTPSHQVTQMGQEVILRCVPISNHLYFYWYRQILGQKVEFLVSFYNNEISEKSEIFDDQFSVERPDGSNFTLKIRSTKLEDSAMYFCASSGGYRSQPQHFGDGTRLSIL.

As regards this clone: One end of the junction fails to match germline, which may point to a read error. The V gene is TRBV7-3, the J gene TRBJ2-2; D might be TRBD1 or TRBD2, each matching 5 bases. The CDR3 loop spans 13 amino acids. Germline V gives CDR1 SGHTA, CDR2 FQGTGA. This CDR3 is CASSLGGPRGAVF. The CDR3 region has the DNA TGTGCCAGCAGCTTAGGGGGACCCCGGGGAGCTGTTTTT.

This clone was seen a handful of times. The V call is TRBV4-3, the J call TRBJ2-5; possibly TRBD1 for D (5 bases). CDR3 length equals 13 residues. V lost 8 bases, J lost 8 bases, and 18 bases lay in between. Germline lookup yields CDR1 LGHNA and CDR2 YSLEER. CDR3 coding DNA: TGCGCCAGCTCCGAGGTGGGGCTAGGTACCCAGTACTTC. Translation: CASSEVGLGTQYF.

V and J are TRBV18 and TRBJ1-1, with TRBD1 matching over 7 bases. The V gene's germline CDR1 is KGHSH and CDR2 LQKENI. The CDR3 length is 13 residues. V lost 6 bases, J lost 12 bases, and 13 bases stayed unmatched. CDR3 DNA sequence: TGTGCCAGCTCTAGGTTGACAGGGTCGGATTCTTTCTTT. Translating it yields CASSRLTGSDSFF.

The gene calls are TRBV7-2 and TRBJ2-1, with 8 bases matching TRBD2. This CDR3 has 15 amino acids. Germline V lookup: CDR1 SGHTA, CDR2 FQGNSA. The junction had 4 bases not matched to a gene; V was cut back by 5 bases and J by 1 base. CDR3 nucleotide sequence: TGTGCCAGCAGCCCCCGGGGGGGATCCTACAATGAGCAGTTCTTC. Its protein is CASSPRGGSYNEQFF.

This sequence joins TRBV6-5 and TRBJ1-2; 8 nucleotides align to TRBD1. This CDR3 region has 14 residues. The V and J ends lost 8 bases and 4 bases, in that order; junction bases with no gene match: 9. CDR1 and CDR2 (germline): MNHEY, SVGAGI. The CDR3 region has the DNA TGTGCCAGCGGCCGGGACAGGTTGACCTATGGCTACACCTTC. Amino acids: CASGRDRLTYGYTF.

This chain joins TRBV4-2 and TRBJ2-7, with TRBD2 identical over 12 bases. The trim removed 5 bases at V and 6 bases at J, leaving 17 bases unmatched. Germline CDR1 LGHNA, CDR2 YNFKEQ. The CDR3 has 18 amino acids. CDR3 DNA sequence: TGTGCCAGCAGCTTCGGCCCTCCGACTAGCGGGGGATCGGGCGAGCAGTACTTC. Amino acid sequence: CASSFGPPTSGGSGEQYF.

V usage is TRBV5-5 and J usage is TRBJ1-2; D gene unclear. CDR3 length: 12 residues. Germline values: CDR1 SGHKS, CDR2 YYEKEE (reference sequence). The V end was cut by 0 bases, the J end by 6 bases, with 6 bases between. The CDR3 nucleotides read TGTGCCAGCAGCTTGGGGGGTCATGGCTACACCTTC. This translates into CASSLGGHGYTF.

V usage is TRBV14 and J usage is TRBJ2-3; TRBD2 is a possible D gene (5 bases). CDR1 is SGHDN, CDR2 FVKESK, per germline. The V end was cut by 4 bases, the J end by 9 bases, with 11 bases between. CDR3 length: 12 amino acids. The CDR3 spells CASSLEGRTQYF. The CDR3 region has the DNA TGTGCCAGCAGCCTTGAGGGCCGGACGCAGTATTTT.

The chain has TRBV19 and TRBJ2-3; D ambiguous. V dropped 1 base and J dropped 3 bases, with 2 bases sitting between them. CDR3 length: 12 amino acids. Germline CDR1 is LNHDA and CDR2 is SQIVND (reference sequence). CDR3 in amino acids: CASSIGTDTQYF. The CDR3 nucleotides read TGTGCCAGTAGTATAGGGACAGATACGCAGTATTTT.

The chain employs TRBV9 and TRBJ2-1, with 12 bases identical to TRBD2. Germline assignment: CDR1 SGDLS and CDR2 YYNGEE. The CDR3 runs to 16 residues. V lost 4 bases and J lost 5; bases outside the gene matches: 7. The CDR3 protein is CASSRTLAGGNNEQFF. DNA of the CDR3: TGTGCCAGCAGCCGCACACTAGCGGGGGGAAACAATGAGCAGTTCTTC.

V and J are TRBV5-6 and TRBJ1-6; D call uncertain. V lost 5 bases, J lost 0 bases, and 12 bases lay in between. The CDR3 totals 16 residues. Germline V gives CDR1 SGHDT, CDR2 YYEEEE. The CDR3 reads CASSFRTSSYNSPLHF. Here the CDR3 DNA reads TGTGCCAGCAGTTTCCGGACGAGCTCCTATAATTCACCCCTCCACTTT.

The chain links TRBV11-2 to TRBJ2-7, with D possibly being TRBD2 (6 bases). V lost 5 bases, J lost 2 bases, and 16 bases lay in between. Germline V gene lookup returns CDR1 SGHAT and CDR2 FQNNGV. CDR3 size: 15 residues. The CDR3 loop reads CASSQAQGLAYEQYF. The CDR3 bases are TGTGCCAGCAGCCAAGCCCAGGGACTGGCCTACGAGCAGTACTTC. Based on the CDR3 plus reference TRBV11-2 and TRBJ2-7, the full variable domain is EAGVAQSPRYKIIEKRQSVAFWCNPISGHATLYWYQQILGQGPKLLIQFQNNGVVDDSQLPKDRFSAERLKGVDSTLKIQPAKLEDSAVYLCASSQAQGLAYEQYFGPGTRLTVT.

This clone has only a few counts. The DNA of the CDR3 is TGTGCCAGCAGCTTTTCCGCCAGCGCAGCGAACACCGGGGAGCTGTTTTTT. Encoded protein: CASSFSASAANTGELFF. The chain carries TRBV7-3 and TRBJ2-2, with D unresolved. The V gene lost 3 bases and the J gene lost 0 bases, with 14 bases spanning the gap. This CDR3 has 17 amino acids. The germline V gene has CDR1 SGHTA and CDR2 FQGTGA.

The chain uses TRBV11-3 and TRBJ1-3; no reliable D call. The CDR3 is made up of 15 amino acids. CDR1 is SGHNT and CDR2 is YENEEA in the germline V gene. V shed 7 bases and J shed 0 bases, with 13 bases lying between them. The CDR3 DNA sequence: TGTGCCAGCACCACCTCCCAGAGCTCTGGAAACACCATATATTTT. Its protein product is CASTTSQSSGNTIYF.

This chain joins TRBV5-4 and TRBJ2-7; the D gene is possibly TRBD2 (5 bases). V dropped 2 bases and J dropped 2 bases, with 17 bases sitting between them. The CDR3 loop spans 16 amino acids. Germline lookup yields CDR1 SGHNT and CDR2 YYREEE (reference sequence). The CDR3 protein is CASSLSGGGLAYEQYF. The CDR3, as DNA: TGTGCCAGCAGCTTAAGCGGTGGCGGTCTAGCCTACGAGCAGTACTTC.

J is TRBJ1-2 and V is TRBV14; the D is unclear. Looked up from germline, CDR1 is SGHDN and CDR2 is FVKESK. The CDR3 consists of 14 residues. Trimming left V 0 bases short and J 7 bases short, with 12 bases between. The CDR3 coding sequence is TGTGCCAGCAGCCAAGATGCGTCGGGAACTGGCTACACCTTC. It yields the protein CASSQDASGTGYTF. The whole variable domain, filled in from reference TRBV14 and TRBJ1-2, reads EAGVTQFPSHSVIEKGQTVTLRCDPISGHDNLYWYRRVMGKEIKFLLHFVKESKQDESGMPNNRFLAERTGGTYSTLKVQPAELEDSGVYFCASSQDASGTGYTFGSGTRLTVV.

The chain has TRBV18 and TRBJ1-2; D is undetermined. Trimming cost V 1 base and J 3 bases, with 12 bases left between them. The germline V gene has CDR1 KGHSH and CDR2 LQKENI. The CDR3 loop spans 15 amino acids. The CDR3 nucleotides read TGTGCCAGCTCACCACGGCACCGCACCGACTATGGCTACACCTTC. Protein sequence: CASSPRHRTDYGYTF.

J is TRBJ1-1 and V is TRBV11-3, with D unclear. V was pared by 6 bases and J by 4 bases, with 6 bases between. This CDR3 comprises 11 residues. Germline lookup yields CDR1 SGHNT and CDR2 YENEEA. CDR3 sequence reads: CASSPGTEAFF. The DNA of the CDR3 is TGTGCCAGCAGTCCAGGCACTGAAGCTTTCTTT.

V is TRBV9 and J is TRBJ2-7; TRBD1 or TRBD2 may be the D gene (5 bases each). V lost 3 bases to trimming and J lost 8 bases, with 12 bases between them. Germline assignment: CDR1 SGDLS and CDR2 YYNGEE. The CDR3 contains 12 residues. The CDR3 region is CASSAGRGQQYF. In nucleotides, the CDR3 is TGTGCCAGCAGCGCGGGACGGGGACAGCAGTACTTC.

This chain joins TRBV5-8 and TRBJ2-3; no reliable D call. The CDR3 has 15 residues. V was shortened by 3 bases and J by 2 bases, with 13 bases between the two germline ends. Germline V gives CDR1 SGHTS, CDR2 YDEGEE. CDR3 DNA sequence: TGTGCCAGCAGCTCATTTATGGGGTTCACAGATACGCAGTATTTT. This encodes CASSSFMGFTDTQYF. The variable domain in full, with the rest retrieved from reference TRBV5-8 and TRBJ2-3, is EAGVTQSPTHLIKTRGQQATLRCSPISGHTSVYWYQQALGLGLQFLLWYDEGEERNRGNFPPRFSGRQFPNYSSELNVNALELEDSALYLCASSSFMGFTDTQYFGPGTRLTVL.

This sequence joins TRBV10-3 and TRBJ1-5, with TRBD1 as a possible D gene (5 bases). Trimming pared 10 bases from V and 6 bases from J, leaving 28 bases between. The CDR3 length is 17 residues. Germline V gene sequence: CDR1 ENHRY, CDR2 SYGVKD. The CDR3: CASRPTVAAGIGQPQHF. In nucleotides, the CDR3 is TGTGCCAGCAGACCGACAGTGGCGGCAGGGATAGGTCAGCCCCAGCATTTT.

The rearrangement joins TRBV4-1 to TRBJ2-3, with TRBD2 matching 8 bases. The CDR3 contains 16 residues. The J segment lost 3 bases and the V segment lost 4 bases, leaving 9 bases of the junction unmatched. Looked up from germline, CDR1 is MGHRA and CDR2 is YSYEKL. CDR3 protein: CASSPLSGRVTDTQYF. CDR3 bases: TGCGCCAGCAGCCCCCTTTCCGGGAGGGTTACAGATACGCAGTATTTT.